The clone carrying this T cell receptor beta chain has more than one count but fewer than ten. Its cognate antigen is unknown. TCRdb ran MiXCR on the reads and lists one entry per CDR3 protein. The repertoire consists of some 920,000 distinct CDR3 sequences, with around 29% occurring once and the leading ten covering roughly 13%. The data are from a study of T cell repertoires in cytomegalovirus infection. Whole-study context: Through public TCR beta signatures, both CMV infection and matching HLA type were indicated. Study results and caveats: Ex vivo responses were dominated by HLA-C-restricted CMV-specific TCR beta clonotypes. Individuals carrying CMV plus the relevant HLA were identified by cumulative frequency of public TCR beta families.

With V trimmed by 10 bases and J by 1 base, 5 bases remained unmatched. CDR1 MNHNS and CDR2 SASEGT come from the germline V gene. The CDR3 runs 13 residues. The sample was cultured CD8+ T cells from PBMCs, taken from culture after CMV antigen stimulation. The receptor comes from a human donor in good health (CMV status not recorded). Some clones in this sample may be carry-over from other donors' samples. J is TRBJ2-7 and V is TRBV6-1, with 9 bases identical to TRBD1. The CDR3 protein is CATPGQGSYEQYF. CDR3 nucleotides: TGTGCCACCCCGGGACAGGGATCCTACGAGCAGTACTTC.